The TCR beta chain described here comes from a study of human T cells and chemical hapten exposure. The wider study: The study sensitized with 2% DPC on an approximately 2 cm by approximately 2 cm patch of upper inner arm skin.

Findings and limits, study-wide: Expanded TCR counts at PT1 were positively correlated with the patch test score.

Germline V lookup: CDR1 SGDLS, CDR2 YYNGEE. Deletions cut 7 bases from V and 6 bases from J, with 14 bases between. The CDR3 covers 13 residues. This clonotype was seen more than once but under ten times. The antigen remains undetermined. Time point noted: patch test 1, 2 weeks after DPC sensitization. The treatment is: therapeutic diphenylcyclopropenone sensitization with weekly scalp DPC. Alopecia patients between 18 and 70 years old and suitable for DPC were used as donors. TCRdb independently ran MiXCR on the RACE reads; one entry per CDR3 protein. The sample lists about 120,000 distinct CDR3 sequences; about 13% were seen once.

This receptor was taken from a man aged 18 to 29 with alopecia areata. Some clones in this sample may be carry-over from other donors' samples. The rearrangement joins TRBV9 to TRBJ2-1; weak D call: TRBD1 (5 bases). The specimen comprised whole blood, sampled in connection with sensitization to the hapten diphenylcyclopropenone (DPC). CDR3 sequence: CASLGVRSNEQFF. DNA of the CDR3: TGTGCCAGCTTAGGGGTGAGGTCCAATGAGCAGTTCTTC.